The 29 T cell receptor beta chains below come from one sample, sequenced in a study of naive and memory T cell subsets. Both TRBC1 and TRBC2 were covered by a beta constant-region primer of two equimolar oligonucleotides. TCRdb reprocessed the UMI-ligation and nested PCR reads with MiXCR, giving one entry per CDR3 protein. The sample has 140,000 to 150,000 distinct CDR3 sequences, 15% to 20% seen once; the top ten hold roughly 0.14%. The specimen sequenced was naive CD4+ T cells from blood. These receptors originate from a human donor in good health.

There are a few counts of this clonotype. The CDR3 loop reads CASSWPGQGQTDTQYF. CDR3 bases: TGCGCCAGCAGCTGGCCGGGACAGGGCCAGACAGATACGCAGTATTTT. The rearrangement links TRBV5-1 to TRBJ2-3, with TRBD1 matching 9 bases. The CDR3 loop spans 16 amino acids. CDR1 is SGHRS, CDR2 YFSETQ, per germline. V was clipped by 3 bases and J by 3 bases; unmatched bases: 8.

The sample holds a few counts of this clonotype. The chain employs TRBV27 and TRBJ2-7; possibly TRBD1 or TRBD2 for D (5 bases each). V shed 6 bases and J shed 3 bases, with 12 bases lying between them. Looked up from germline, CDR1 is MNHEY and CDR2 is SMNVEV (reference sequence). The CDR3 has 13 residues. This CDR3 is CASSYRDRYEQYF. Here the CDR3 DNA reads TGTGCCAGCAGCTATAGGGACCGCTACGAGCAGTACTTC.

This clonotype was seen a few times. The V call is TRBV20-1, the J call TRBJ1-4; D call uncertain. The V and J ends lost 6 bases and 0 bases respectively, with 11 bases between them. The CDR3 is 14 amino acids. Germline V lookup: CDR1 DFQATT, CDR2 SNEGSKA (reference sequence). The chain's CDR3 is CSAEEAPTNEKLFF. The CDR3 DNA sequence: TGCAGTGCGGAAGAAGCTCCAACTAATGAAAAACTGTTTTTT.

This clonotype was recorded at least ten times. The chain carries TRBV29-1 and TRBJ2-1; 10 bases map to TRBD2. Germline loops: CDR1 SQVTM, CDR2 ANQGSEA. The CDR3 is made up of 13 amino acids. J lost 2 bases, V lost 5 bases, and 0 bases had no gene match. The CDR3 loop reads CSVSGRAYNEQFF. The CDR3 DNA sequence: TGCAGCGTTAGCGGGAGGGCCTACAATGAGCAGTTCTTC.

V is TRBV6-5 and J is TRBJ1-2; 7 bases agree with TRBD1. CDR3 size: 12 residues. Germline values: CDR1 MNHEY, CDR2 SVGAGI. V was clipped by 5 bases and J by 8 bases; unmatched bases: 5. CDR3 amino acids: CASSQQGLGYTF. CDR3 DNA: TGTGCCAGCAGTCAACAGGGGTTGGGCTACACCTTC.

The chain joins TRBV7-3 to TRBJ2-2, with D maybe TRBD2 (5 bases). V was shortened by 1 base and J by 4 bases, with 10 bases between the two germline ends. The CDR3 covers 15 residues. Germline CDR1 is SGHTA and CDR2 is FQGTGA. The CDR3 loop reads CASSLRGSGTGELFF. The CDR3 bases are TGTGCCAGCAGCTTAAGAGGGTCGGGCACCGGGGAGCTGTTTTTT. Based on the CDR3 plus reference TRBV7-3 and TRBJ2-2, the full variable domain is GAGVSQTPSNKVTEKGKYVELRCDPISGHTALYWYRQSLGQGPEFLIYFQGTGAADDSGLPNDRFFAVRPEGSVSTLKIQRTERGDSAVYLCASSLRGSGTGELFFGEGSRLTVL.

The chain employs TRBV28 and TRBJ2-5; either TRBD1 or TRBD2 may supply D (5 bases each). This CDR3 is 13 amino acids long. Trimming took off 7 bases at V and 3 bases at J, with 12 bases between the two ends. Germline CDR1 MDHEN, CDR2 SYDVKM. The CDR3: CASTPGREETQYF. DNA of the CDR3: TGTGCCAGCACCCCGGGGCGGGAAGAGACCCAGTACTTC.

The chain's CDR3 is CATSDFPAADTQYF. In DNA, the CDR3 is TGTGCCACCAGTGATTTCCCGGCCGCCGATACGCAGTATTTT. V and J are TRBV24-1 and TRBJ2-3; no definite D call. CDR1 and CDR2 from the germline V gene are KGHDR and SFDVKD. CDR3 size: 14 residues. V was clipped by 1 base and J by 6 bases, with 10 bases between them.

This chain uses TRBV28 with TRBJ1-2; D is undetermined. Germline values: CDR1 MDHEN, CDR2 SYDVKM. Between the trimmed V and J ends, which lost 5 bases and 4 bases, there was a span of 11 bases. This CDR3 region has 13 residues. CDR3 loop: CASSPTATYGYTF. The CDR3 region has the DNA TGTGCCAGCAGTCCGACGGCGACCTATGGCTACACCTTC.

The gene calls are TRBV5-1 and TRBJ1-3; D is ambiguous. CDR3 length: 13 amino acids. Germline CDR1 and CDR2: SGHRS and YFSETQ. V was cut by 4 bases and J by 4 bases, with 9 bases left in between. The chain's CDR3 is CASSDGLGNTIYF. The DNA of the CDR3 is TGCGCCAGCAGCGACGGCTTGGGAAACACCATATATTTT. The variable domain in full, completed from reference TRBV5-1 and TRBJ1-3, reads KAGVTQTPRYLIKTRGQQVTLSCSPISGHRSVSWYQQTPGQGLQFLFEYFSETQRNKGNFPGRFSGRQFSNSRSEMNVSTLELGDSALYLCASSDGLGNTIYFGEGSWLTVV.

The gene calls are TRBV29-1 and TRBJ1-1; D uncertain. Trimming left V 1 base short and J 5 bases short, with 5 bases between. Per germline, CDR1 SQVTM and CDR2 ANQGSEA. The CDR3 is 11 residues long. The CDR3 reads CSVEGQTEAFF. The CDR3 DNA reads as TGCAGCGTTGAAGGGCAAACTGAAGCTTTCTTT.

This clonotype was observed a few times. The chain joins TRBV25-1 to TRBJ1-3; D perhaps matches TRBD1 (6 bases). With 3 bases removed from V and 3 bases from J, the gap between germline ends came to 15 bases. This CDR3 is 16 amino acids long. The germline V gene has CDR1 MGHDK and CDR2 SYGVNS. The CDR3 bases are TGTGCCAGCAGTGATCTCGGGACATTCGATGGAAACACCATATATTTT. This gives the protein CASSDLGTFDGNTIYF.

This clonotype was seen more than once but under ten times. V and J are TRBV29-1 and TRBJ2-5; D gene unclear. The CDR3 spans 12 residues. The germline CDR1 and CDR2 sequences are SQVTM and ANQGSEA. Trimming took off 3 bases at V and 5 bases at J, with 10 bases between the two ends. The CDR3 coding sequence is TGCAGCGTTGATCAGGCCAGGGAGACCCAGTACTTC. This codes for CSVDQARETQYF.

This clonotype appeared a few times. This rearrangement joins TRBV4-2 to TRBJ2-7, with TRBD1 matching over 7 bases. CDR3 length equals 17 residues. Germline assignment: CDR1 LGHNA and CDR2 YNFKEQ. With 4 bases clipped from V and 4 bases from J, the junction kept 16 bases outside the gene matches. Written as DNA, the CDR3 is TGTGCCAGCAGCCTTTATTATGACAGGGCCGATTTTTACGAGCAGTACTTC. Translated: CASSLYYDRADFYEQYF.

There are a few counts of this clonotype. The chain employs TRBV10-3 and TRBJ2-5; unclear D gene. In germline, CDR1 is ENHRY, CDR2 SYGVKD. The CDR3 totals 12 residues. The V gene lost 3 bases and the J gene lost 3 bases, with 5 bases spanning the gap. The CDR3 here is CAISDAKETQYF. CDR3 DNA: TGTGCCATCAGTGACGCTAAAGAGACCCAGTACTTC.

The chain links TRBV7-2 to TRBJ2-5; either TRBD1 or TRBD2 may fit D (5 bases each). The V gene's germline CDR1 is SGHTA and CDR2 FQGNSA. Trimming stripped 3 bases from V and 4 bases from J, with 15 bases between. The CDR3 has 15 residues. CDR3 residues: CASSLSPLGGETQYF. The CDR3 DNA reads TGTGCCAGCAGCTTGTCTCCCCTTGGGGGAGAGACCCAGTACTTC.

V usage is TRBV6-1 and J usage is TRBJ1-1; TRBD1 might be the D (6 bases). The CDR3 is 14 residues long. Germline V gives CDR1 MNHNS, CDR2 SASEGT. V shed 6 bases and J shed 4 bases, with 15 bases lying between them. The CDR3 DNA reads TGTGCCAGCAGCAACACAGGGCTGGGCACTGAAGCTTTCTTT. Translating it yields CASSNTGLGTEAFF.

This clonotype has ten or more counts. The chain employs TRBV7-2 and TRBJ1-1; tentative D call: TRBD1 (6 bases). The CDR3 loop spans 16 amino acids. V gave up 2 bases and J gave up 1 base, with 14 bases separating them. Germline V gene sequence: CDR1 SGHTA, CDR2 FQGNSA. CDR3 nucleotides: TGTGCCAGCAGCTTAACAGGACAGTCGCCGAACACTGAAGCTTTCTTT. Translation: CASSLTGQSPNTEAFF.

The rearrangement links TRBV5-1 to TRBJ2-5; weak D call: TRBD1 (7 bases). Trimming pared 3 bases from V and 0 bases from J, leaving 9 bases between. Germline V lookup: CDR1 SGHRS, CDR2 YFSETQ. This CDR3 is 14 amino acids long. The CDR3 region is CASSSGGNQETQYF. CDR3 nucleotides: TGCGCCAGCAGCTCAGGGGGGAACCAAGAGACCCAGTACTTC.

This clonotype was found a few times. This rearrangement joins TRBV2 to TRBJ2-7; D ambiguous. CDR3 size: 15 residues. The V end was cut by 2 bases, the J end by 3 bases, with 14 bases between. Per germline, CDR1 SNHLY and CDR2 FYNNEI. CDR3 sequence reads: CASSERLFSHYEQYF. Written as DNA, the CDR3 is TGTGCCAGCAGTGAAAGGCTCTTTTCCCACTACGAGCAGTACTTC. The whole variable domain, filled in from reference TRBV2 and TRBJ2-7, reads EPEVTQTPSHQVTQMGQEVILRCVPISNHLYFYWYRQILGQKVEFLVSFYNNEISEKSEIFDDQFSVERPDGSNFTLKIRSTKLEDSAMYFCASSERLFSHYEQYFGPGTRLTVT.

The V gene is TRBV20-1, the J gene TRBJ2-3; the match to TRBD2 covers 10 bases. V dropped 3 bases and J dropped 4; count of bases not matched to a gene: 7. CDR1 DFQATT and CDR2 SNEGSKA come from the germline V gene (reference sequence). This CDR3 is 15 amino acids long. The CDR3 bases are TGCAGTGCTAGCATGGTAGCGGGAGGTTCAGATACGCAGTATTTT. Translated, it gives CSASMVAGGSDTQYF.

The chain is built from TRBV11-1 and TRBJ2-1; TRBD1 aligns across 11 bases. Per the germline V gene, CDR1 is SGHAT and CDR2 is FQDESV (reference sequence). The CDR3 has 19 residues. With 5 bases clipped from V and 7 bases from J, the junction kept 19 bases outside the gene matches. CDR3 DNA: TGTGCCAGCAGCCCTGAAGGGACAGGGGGTAATGCTAAGGGTAATGAGCAGTTCTTC. It translates to CASSPEGTGGNAKGNEQFF. Complete variable domain (other parts from reference TRBV11-1 and TRBJ2-1): EAEVAQSPRYKITEKSQAVAFWCDPISGHATLYWYRQILGQGPELLVQFQDESVVDDSQLPKDRFSAERLKGVDSTLKIQPAELGDSAMYLCASSPEGTGGNAKGNEQFFGPGTRLTVL.

This clonotype was seen more than once but under ten times. The J gene is TRBJ2-5, the V gene TRBV25-1; the D gene is possibly TRBD1 (5 bases). Germline V gives CDR1 MGHDK, CDR2 SYGVNS. The CDR3 is 16 amino acids. Trimming removed 2 bases at V and 1 base at J, with 14 bases between. CDR3 amino acids: CASSERTQPLQETQYF. The CDR3 DNA reads TGTGCCAGCAGTGAACGGACACAACCCCTCCAAGAGACCCAGTACTTC.

CDR3 sequence reads: CASSLAILAGAGEQYF. CDR3 sequence (DNA): TGCGCCAGCAGCTTGGCAATACTAGCGGGAGCCGGCGAGCAGTACTTC. This chain links TRBV5-1 with TRBJ2-7; 11 nucleotides line up with TRBD2. Per germline, CDR1 SGHRS and CDR2 YFSETQ. This CDR3 is 16 amino acids long. V trimming: 0 bases; J trimming: 6 bases; junction bases outside the gene matches: 8.

This clonotype was seen a handful of times. The gene calls are TRBV15 and TRBJ2-2, with 9 positions matching TRBD2. The junction had 6 bases not matched to a gene; V was cut back by 1 base and J by 6 bases. CDR1 LNHNV and CDR2 YYDKDF come from the germline V gene (reference sequence). The CDR3 loop spans 16 amino acids. Here the CDR3 reads CATSRGLREGSGELFF. The DNA of the CDR3 is TGTGCCACCAGCAGAGGTTTGCGGGAGGGCTCCGGGGAGCTGTTTTTT.

This clonotype was counted only a few times. This chain links TRBV7-2 with TRBJ1-2, with 8 nucleotides matching TRBD1. The germline V gene has CDR1 SGHTA and CDR2 FQGNSA. V was clipped by 5 bases and J by 4 bases; unmatched bases: 6. This CDR3 comprises 14 residues. The CDR3 spells CASSPQGGTYGYTF. CDR3 coding DNA: TGTGCCAGCAGCCCACAGGGGGGGACCTATGGCTACACCTTC.

This clonotype has more than one count but fewer than ten. V gene TRBV29-1 combines with J gene TRBJ2-7, with 7 bases that match TRBD2. CDR1 SQVTM and CDR2 ANQGSEA come from the germline V gene. The CDR3 runs to 14 residues. V lost 2 bases to trimming and J lost 1 base; unmatched junction nucleotides: 5. The DNA of the CDR3 is TGCAGCGTTGAAACGCTAGCGGAGTCCTACGAGCAGTACTTC. Protein sequence: CSVETLAESYEQYF.

The V and J genes are TRBV24-1 and TRBJ2-2, with D perhaps matching TRBD1 or TRBD2 (6 bases each). This CDR3 has 16 residues. Germline V gene data show CDR1 as KGHDR and CDR2 as SFDVKD. V was pared by 2 bases and J by 5 bases, with 14 bases between. The CDR3 protein is CATSDSGEERTGELFF. The CDR3, as DNA: TGTGCCACCAGTGATTCAGGGGAGGAGCGAACCGGGGAGCTGTTTTTT.

The chain links TRBV6-2 or TRBV6-3 to TRBJ2-1; D is ambiguous. This CDR3 spans 14 amino acids. V was cut by 2 bases and J by 4 bases, with 9 bases left in between. Germline V gene sequence: CDR1 MNHEY, CDR2 SVGEGT. CDR3 coding DNA: TGTGCCAGCAGTTACGGGCAGCAATACAATGAGCAGTTCTTC. Its protein product is CASSYGQQYNEQFF.